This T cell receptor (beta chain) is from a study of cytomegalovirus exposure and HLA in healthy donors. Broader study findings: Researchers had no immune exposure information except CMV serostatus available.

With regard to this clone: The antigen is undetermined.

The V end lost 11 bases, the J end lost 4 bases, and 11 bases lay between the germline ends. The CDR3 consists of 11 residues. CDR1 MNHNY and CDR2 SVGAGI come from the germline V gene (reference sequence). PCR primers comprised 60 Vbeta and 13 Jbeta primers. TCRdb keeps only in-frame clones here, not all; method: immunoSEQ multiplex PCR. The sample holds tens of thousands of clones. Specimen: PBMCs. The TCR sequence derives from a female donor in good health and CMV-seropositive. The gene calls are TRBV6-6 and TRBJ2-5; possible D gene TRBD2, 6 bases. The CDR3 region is CALGGRETQYF. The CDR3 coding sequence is TGTGCCCTGGGGGGACGAGAGACCCAGTACTTC.